In this sample, the clone carrying this TCR beta chain turned up a few times. What it binds is not known. The data stem from a study of beta chain features in type 1 diabetes. General study findings and limits: Shorter TCRB CDR3s, moderately but significantly so, marked every one of the four CD4+ subsets in Type 1 diabetes patients.

The entirety of the isolated RNA underwent reverse transcription, so expressed TCRB transcripts were sequenced. The protocol was immunoSEQ multiplex PCR, while the TCRdb copy is restricted to in-frame clones and leaves out a portion. The table has hundreds of thousands of clones, around 15% seen once. After removal of 6 bases from V and 1 base from J, the junction contained 6 bases not matched to a gene. The germline V gene has CDR1 MNHNS and CDR2 SASEGT. This CDR3 is 15 amino acids long. Material: naive CD4+ T cells from blood. The chain employs TRBV6-1 and TRBJ1-1; TRBD1 matches 9 bases. The clonotype originates from a man younger than 35 with type 1 diabetes. The CDR3 DNA reads as TGTGCCAGCAGGATTGACAGGGGGAAGAACACTGAAGCTTTCTTT. Amino acids: CASRIDRGKNTEAFF.